This T cell receptor (beta chain) was identified during a study of blood T cell repertoires in COVID-19 (dated by TCRdb to the early 2020s). Regarding the study in general: Samples covering the acute and convalescent phases of COVID-19 were provided by collaborators in the United States, Italy and Spain. The prospective study material was composed of cDNA or gDNA derived from T cells, B-cell-depleted T cells, or PBMCs. The dataset comprised deeply sampled blood TCRbeta repertoires from subjects exposed to, actively infected with, or recovered from COVID-19. The repertoires were released in a freely available public database meant as a resource for research on the immune response to SARS-CoV-2. The samples were drawn from two sources: the first 160 participants of the ongoing ImmuneRACE study, and 950 to 1,500 subjects contributed by 6 global collaborators. Sample metadata almost always included a de-identified subject ID, COVID-19 status, age in years and sex. Where HLA class I and class II types were available, the types were taken from metadata supplied by the sample provider, not from assay-based typing.

For CDR1 and CDR2, the germline V gene (reference sequence) lists GTSNPN and SVGIG. Unmatched junction bases come to 10, with V trimmed by 4 bases and J by 6 bases. The CDR3 runs 14 residues from the cysteine to the phenylalanine. CDR3 DNA only is kept here, 42 bases in frame from base 1. Findings and caveats that apply to the study as a whole: Clinical and demographic metadata were provided uncurated, with the amount varying by source and participant.

One collaborating source in Seattle enrolled patients while the patients were actively infected and followed the patients over time throughout the course of disease. The collaborating institutions used their own protocols to collect whole blood in K2EDTA tubes. Collaborator samples were shipped for TCRbeta analysis as frozen whole blood, isolated PBMCs, or DNA extracted from either sample type. The immunoSEQ Assay, a bias-controlled multiplex PCR, was used to amplify TCRbeta CDR3 regions from genomic DNA. Regarding the original processing steps: The number of nucleated cells in each sample was estimated by amplification of reference gene primers within the assay. Sequence reads were collapsed and filtered to measure the absolute abundance of every unique TCRbeta CDR3 rearrangement. Productive Simpson clonality was computed per sample as the square root of Simpson's diversity index over productive rearrangements. TCRdb took over this immuneACCESS table, retaining in-frame rearrangements with V and J assigned. Such tables are incomplete; in checked studies, under half of the missing clones stem from an unresolved V gene, and the remainder is unexplained. V, J and clone size reflect that table, while D and trimming were determined from the DNA. This sample lists about 260,000 clones; 88% were detected once. About 9.4% of the sample is held by the ten biggest clonotypes.

The table lists this clone with a count of one. Its antigen is unknown. Base quality data are lacking; no much larger clone is found one base away. This clonotype originated in a woman aged 65 to 85 with COVID-19, enrolled during active disease. Sequencing was done on a sample of peripheral blood. Recombination linked TRBV30 to TRBJ2-7, and TRBD1 aligns with 9 junction nucleotides. The sequenced DNA is TGTGCCTGGATAGACCGGACAGGGGCGGGCGAGCAGTACTTC. Translated, this is CAWIDRTGAGEQYF. Full variable domain (CDR3 extended with the reference TRBV30 and TRBJ2-7 proteins): SQTIHQWPATLVQPVGSPLSLECTVEGTSNPNLYWYRQAAGRGLQLLFYSVGIGQISSEVPQNLSASRPQDRQFILSSKKLLLSDSGFYLCAWIDRTGAGEQYFGPGTRLTVT.